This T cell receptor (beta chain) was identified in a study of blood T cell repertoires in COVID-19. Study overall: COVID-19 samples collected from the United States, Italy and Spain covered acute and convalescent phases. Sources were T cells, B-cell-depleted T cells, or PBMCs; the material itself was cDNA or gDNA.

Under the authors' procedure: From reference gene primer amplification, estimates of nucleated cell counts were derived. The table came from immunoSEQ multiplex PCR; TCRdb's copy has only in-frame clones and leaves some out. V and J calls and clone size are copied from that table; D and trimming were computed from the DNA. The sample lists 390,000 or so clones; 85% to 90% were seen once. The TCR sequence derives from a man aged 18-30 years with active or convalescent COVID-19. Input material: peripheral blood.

As DNA, the CDR3 is TGTGCCAGCAAAACTAGCGGGACGGCCTACAATGAGCAGTTCTTC. Translation: CASKTSGTAYNEQFF. This chain uses TRBV2 with TRBJ2-1, with 10 bases identical to TRBD2. After removal of 7 bases from V and 2 bases from J, the junction contained 5 bases not matched to a gene. The V gene's germline CDR1 is SNHLY and CDR2 FYNNEI. This CDR3 contains 15 residues.